Below, 2 T cell receptor beta chains from the same sample are listed, as sequenced in a study of T cell repertoires in cytomegalovirus infection (dated by TCRdb to the late 2010s). Reads for this sample came from an Illumina HiSeq 1500. TCRdb reran the public reads through fastp at Q25 and MiXCR, keeping productive beta chains. Each CDR3 protein appears once, grouped with its most common genes and DNA. This sample comprises hundreds of thousands of distinct CDR3 sequences, roughly 12% of them detected only once. 10% of the sample lies in the top ten. The specimen sequenced was PBMCs. The receptors originated from a human donor in good health (CMV status not recorded). Some clones in this sample may be carry-over from other donors' samples.

This clonotype was recorded a few times. This chain joins TRBV5-5 and TRBJ2-3; perhaps D is TRBD1 or TRBD2 (5 bases each). V was trimmed by 4 bases and J by 1 base, leaving 16 bases between them. Germline V lookup: CDR1 SGHKS, CDR2 YYEKEE (reference sequence). The CDR3 has 16 amino acids. The CDR3 bases are TGTGCCAGCAGCATTGGGGGTCAACCCCGCACAGATACGCAGTATTTT. The encoded protein is CASSIGGQPRTDTQYF.

This chain joins TRBV10-3 and TRBJ1-1; 10 bases align to TRBD1. The V gene end was trimmed by 8 bases and the J gene end by 5 bases; junction bases not matched to a gene: 8. CDR3 length: 14 residues. CDR1 and CDR2 from the germline V gene are ENHRY and SYGVKD. CDR3 sequence: CAISRQGARTEAFF. In DNA form, the CDR3 reads TGTGCCATCTCCCGACAGGGGGCTCGAACTGAAGCTTTCTTT.